A selection of T cell receptor beta chains follows, all from one sample in a study of blood T cell repertoires in COVID-19. The method was immunoSEQ multiplex PCR; TCRdb's version includes in-frame clones alone and lacks a portion of them. Among about 160,000 clones, about 88% were seen once, and the ten largest hold approximately 1%. The sample comprised peripheral blood. These receptors came from a man aged 35 to 55 with acute or convalescent COVID-19. CDR3s include the opening cysteine and the closing phenylalanine or tryptophan. The D gene is left open where the match is weak. The size of a clone is reported for some rows only, either as once, few or many, or as a class for expanded clones.

v_call,cdr3_length,j_call,d_call,clone_size,cdr3_aa,cdr3_nt
TRBV18,15,TRBJ1-2,-,-,CASSPWREPNYGYTF,TGTGCCAGCTCACCATGGAGGGAACCTAACTATGGCTACACCTTC
TRBV5-4,13,TRBJ2-5,TRBD1,few,CASSLGQGETQYF,TGTGCCAGCAGCTTGGGACAGGGGGAGACCCAGTACTTC
TRBV27,16,TRBJ1-1,-,-,CASSLIPGAWDTEAFF,TGTGCCAGCAGTTTAATTCCAGGGGCCTGGGACACTGAAGCTTTCTTT
TRBV7-2,15,TRBJ2-3,TRBD2,once,CASSPIAGGPDTQYF,TGTGCCAGCAGCCCAATAGCGGGGGGCCCAGATACGCAGTATTTT
TRBV5-5,13,TRBJ1-1,-,-,CASSLGGSTEAFF,TGTGCCAGCAGCTTGGGAGGATCCACTGAAGCTTTCTTT
TRBV5-4,17,TRBJ2-1,TRBD2,-,CASSFGLAGGVYNEQFF,TGTGCCAGCAGCTTTGGACTAGCGGGGGGCGTATACAATGAGCAGTTCTTC
TRBV24-1,18,TRBJ2-1,TRBD1,-,CATSDSGRGDRGYNEQFF,TGTGCCACCAGTGACTCCGGGAGGGGGGACAGGGGCTACAATGAGCAGTTCTTC
TRBV19,14,TRBJ2-5,TRBD1,-,CASSATDRAETQYF,TGTGCCAGTAGTGCGACGGACAGGGCTGAGACCCAGTACTTC
TRBV6-5,13,TRBJ1-5,-,-,CASSQQVNQPQHF,TGTGCCAGCAGCCAACAGGTCAATCAGCCCCAGCATTTT
TRBV19,14,TRBJ1-2,-,-,CASSIGGQNYGYTF,TGTGCCAGTAGTATCGGGGGGCAGAACTATGGCTACACCTTC
TRBV19,13,TRBJ1-2,TRBD1,-,CASSWDRVFGYTF,TGTGCCAGTAGTTGGGACAGAGTCTTCGGCTACACCTTC
TRBV18,13,TRBJ1-4,-,-,CASSGYSGEKLFF,TGTGCCAGCTCCGGCTACAGCGGCGAAAAACTGTTTTTT
TRBV7-2,16,TRBJ2-7,-,-,CASSVPGALSPREQYF,TGTGCCAGCAGCGTGCCGGGAGCCCTATCACCTCGGGAGCAGTACTTC
TRBV24-1,15,TRBJ1-5,TRBD1,-,CATSDPTGGDQPQHF,TGTGCCACCAGTGACCCGACAGGGGGAGACCAGCCCCAGCATTTT
TRBV7-2,13,TRBJ1-2,-,-,CASSLRQNYGYTF,TGTGCCAGCAGCTTGAGGCAGAACTATGGCTACACCTTC
TRBV2,12,TRBJ1-5,-,-,CASGGGNQPQHF,TGTGCCAGCGGGGGAGGGAATCAGCCCCAGCATTTT
TRBV5-6,15,TRBJ2-3,-,-,CASRARGGGTDTQYF,TGTGCCAGCAGGGCTAGGGGAGGTGGCACAGATACGCAGTATTTT
TRBV4-1,17,TRBJ1-6,-,-,CASSQDSGTLYNSPLHF,TGCGCCAGCAGCCAAGATTCCGGGACTCTCTATAATTCACCCCTCCACTTT
TRBV9,13,TRBJ2-7,-,-,CASSASGVGEQYF,TGTGCCAGCAGCGCCTCGGGGGTGGGCGAGCAGTACTTC
TRBV3-1/TRBV3-2,14,TRBJ2-1,-,-,CASSQGPSYNEQFF,TGTGCCAGCAGCCAAGGTCCATCCTACAATGAGCAGTTCTTC
TRBV11-2,15,TRBJ2-7,TRBD1,-,CASSLETGASYEQYF,TGTGCCAGCAGCTTAGAGACAGGGGCCTCCTACGAGCAGTACTTC
TRBV11-2,15,TRBJ1-4,-,-,CASSQRAGVDEKLFF,TGTGCCAGCAGCCAAAGGGCAGGGGTAGATGAAAAACTGTTTTTT
TRBV6-1,14,TRBJ2-7,-,-,CASSEARQGNVAYF,TGTGCCAGCAGTGAAGCCCGGCAGGGAAACGTAGCGTACTTC
TRBV7-9,18,TRBJ1-3,TRBD1,-,CASSFPRTGGDERNTIYF,TGTGCCAGCAGCTTCCCCAGGACAGGGGGTGACGAACGAAACACCATATATTTT
TRBV7-2,16,TRBJ1-2,TRBD1,-,CASSPDHGQGAIGYTF,TGTGCCAGCAGCCCAGATCACGGACAGGGGGCTATTGGCTACACCTTC
TRBV30,14,TRBJ1-6,-,-,CAWSPRASNSPLHF,TGTGCCTGGAGCCCCAGGGCTTCAAATTCACCCCTCCACTTT
TRBV5-1,13,TRBJ1-5,-,-,CASSLGGGEPQHF,TGCGCCAGCAGCTTGGGCGGGGGAGAGCCCCAGCATTTT
TRBV9,15,TRBJ1-6,-,-,CASSVDLGSNSPLHF,TGTGCCAGCAGCGTAGACTTGGGGAGTAATTCACCCCTCCACTTT
TRBV5-4,13,TRBJ1-2,TRBD1,-,CASSVDRVYGYTF,TGTGCCAGCAGCGTCGACAGGGTCTATGGCTACACCTTC
TRBV6-6,13,TRBJ1-1,TRBD1,-,CASSDRENTEAFF,TGTGCCAGCAGTGACAGGGAGAACACTGAAGCTTTCTTT
TRBV5-6,14,TRBJ2-1,TRBD1,-,CASSIRQGNNEQFF,TGTGCCAGCAGCATAAGACAGGGGAACAATGAGCAGTTCTTC
TRBV5-6,13,TRBJ2-3,TRBD2,-,CASSFRREGTQYF,TGTGCCAGCAGCTTTCGGAGGGAGGGTACGCAGTATTTT
TRBV3-1/TRBV3-2,13,TRBJ1-5,-,-,CASSQDGGQPQHF,TGTGCCAGCAGCCAAGATGGGGGCCAGCCCCAGCATTTT
TRBV21-1,16,TRBJ1-6,-,-,CASSADRKARVSPLHF,TGTGCCAGCAGCGCGGACAGGAAGGCTCGGGTATCACCCCTCCACTTT
TRBV3-1/TRBV3-2,12,TRBJ1-2,-,few,CASSYPTGFYTF,TGTGCCAGCAGCTATCCGACAGGTTTCTACACCTTC